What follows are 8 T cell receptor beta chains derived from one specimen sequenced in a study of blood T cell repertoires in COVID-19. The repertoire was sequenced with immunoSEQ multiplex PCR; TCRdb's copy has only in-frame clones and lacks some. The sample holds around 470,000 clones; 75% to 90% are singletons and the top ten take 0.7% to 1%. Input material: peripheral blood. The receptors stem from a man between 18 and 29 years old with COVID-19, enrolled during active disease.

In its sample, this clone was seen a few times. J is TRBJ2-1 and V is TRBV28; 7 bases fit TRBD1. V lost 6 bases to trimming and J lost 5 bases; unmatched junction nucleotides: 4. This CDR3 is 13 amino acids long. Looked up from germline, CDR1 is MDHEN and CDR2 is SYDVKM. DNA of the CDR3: TGTGCCAGCAGAACACAGGGGAACAATGAGCAGTTCTTC. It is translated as CASRTQGNNEQFF.

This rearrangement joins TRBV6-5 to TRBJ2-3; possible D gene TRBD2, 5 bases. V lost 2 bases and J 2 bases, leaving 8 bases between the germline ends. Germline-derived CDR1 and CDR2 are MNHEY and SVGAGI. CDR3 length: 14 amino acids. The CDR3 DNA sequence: TGTGCCAGCAGTTACGCCCGGGACACAGATACGCAGTATTTT. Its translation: CASSYARDTDTQYF.

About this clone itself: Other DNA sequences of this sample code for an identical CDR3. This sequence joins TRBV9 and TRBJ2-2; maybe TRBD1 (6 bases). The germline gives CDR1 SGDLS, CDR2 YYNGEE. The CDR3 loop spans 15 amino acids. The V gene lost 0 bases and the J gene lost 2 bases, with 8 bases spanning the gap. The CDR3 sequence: CASSVAGDNTGELFF. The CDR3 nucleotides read TGTGCCAGCAGCGTAGCAGGGGACAACACCGGGGAGCTGTTTTTT.

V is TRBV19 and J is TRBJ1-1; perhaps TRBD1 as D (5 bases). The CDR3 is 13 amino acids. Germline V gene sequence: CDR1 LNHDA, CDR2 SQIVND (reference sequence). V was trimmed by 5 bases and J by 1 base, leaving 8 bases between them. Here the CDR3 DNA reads TGTGCCAGTAGTTCCACAGGGAACACTGAAGCTTTCTTT. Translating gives CASSSTGNTEAFF.

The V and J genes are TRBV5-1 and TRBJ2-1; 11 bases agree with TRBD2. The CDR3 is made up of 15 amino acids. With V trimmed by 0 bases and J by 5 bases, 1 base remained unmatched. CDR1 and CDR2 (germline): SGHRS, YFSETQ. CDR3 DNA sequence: TGCGCCAGCAGCTTGGTACTAGCGGGGGACAATGAGCAGTTCTTC. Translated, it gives CASSLVLAGDNEQFF.

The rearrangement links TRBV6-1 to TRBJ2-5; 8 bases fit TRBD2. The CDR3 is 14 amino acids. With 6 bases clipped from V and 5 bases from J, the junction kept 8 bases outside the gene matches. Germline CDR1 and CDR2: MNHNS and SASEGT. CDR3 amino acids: CASSYRGGLETQYF. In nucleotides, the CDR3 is TGTGCCAGCAGCTACCGCGGGGGGTTGGAGACCCAGTACTTC.

This chain's CDR3 is CASSHTGTGDYQPQHF. The DNA for the CDR3 is TGTGCCAGCAGCCATACTGGGACAGGGGATTATCAGCCCCAGCATTTT. This chain links TRBV3-1 (or the pseudogene TRBV3-2) with TRBJ1-5, with 10 bases that match TRBD1. J gave up 5 bases and V 3 bases, and 7 bases lay outside the gene matches. This CDR3 is built from 16 residues. Germline V lookup: CDR1 LGHDT, CDR2 YNNKEL (reference sequence).

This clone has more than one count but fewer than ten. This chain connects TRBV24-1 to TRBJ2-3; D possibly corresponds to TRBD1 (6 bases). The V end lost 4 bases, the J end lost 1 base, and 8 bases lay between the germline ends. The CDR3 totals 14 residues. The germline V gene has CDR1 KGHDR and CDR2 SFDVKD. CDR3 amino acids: CATSDRGRTDTQYF. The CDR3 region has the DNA TGTGCCACCAGTGACAGGGGCCGCACAGATACGCAGTATTTT.